This TCR beta chain was sequenced during a study of blood T cell repertoires in COVID-19. The overall study: Spain, Italy and the United States supplied samples that represented acute and convalescent COVID-19.

As processed by the authors: Reference gene primers were amplified, and this amplification served to estimate nucleated cell counts. TCRdb's table, derived via immunoSEQ multiplex PCR, lists solely in-frame clones and lacks some. V and J calls and clone size are copied from that table; D and trimming were computed from the DNA. The table lists more than 65,000 clones, 70% to 85% of them singletons. The germline CDR1 and CDR2 sequences are LGHNA and YNFKEQ. V lost 1 base, J lost 0 bases, and 15 bases lay in between. The CDR3 is 17 residues long. This chain links TRBV4-2 with TRBJ1-2, with TRBD1 as a possible D gene (6 bases). The clonotype originates from a woman aged 70-85 years with acute or convalescent COVID-19. The sample consisted of peripheral blood. Written as DNA, the CDR3 is TGTGCCAGCAGCCAAGTTTCAGGGGCGCTAACTAACTATGGCTACACCTTC. Its protein product is CASSQVSGALTNYGYTF.